The rows below give T cell receptor beta chains drawn from one sample of a study of blood T cell repertoires in COVID-19. Assay: immunoSEQ multiplex PCR; the TCRdb copy retains only in-frame clones and omits some. This table has about 40,000 clones, around 93% appearing once. Sequencing was performed on peripheral blood. All receptors come from a woman aged 25 to 45 in a cohort sampled during active COVID-19. Both conserved end residues are part of each CDR3. The D gene is left open where the match is weak. Clone size is not always given. Where it is, it says once, few, many or a class for expanded clones.

clone_size	j_call	cdr3_length	d_call	v_call	cdr3_nt	cdr3_aa
-	TRBJ1-2	14	TRBD1	TRBV28	TGTGCCAGCGCCCGGGGGGGGACAGAAAATGGCTACACCTTC	CASARGGTENGYTF
-	TRBJ1-3	16	TRBD1	TRBV6-2/TRBV6-3	TGTGCCAGCAGTTATGAGGACAGGCGACCAGGAAACACCATATATTTT	CASSYEDRRPGNTIYF
-	TRBJ1-6	16	TRBD1	TRBV6-2/TRBV6-3	TGTGCCAGCAGCCCCCAGGTCGGACAGGGGAATTCACCCCTCCACTTT	CASSPQVGQGNSPLHF
-	TRBJ2-3	13	-	TRBV29-1	TGCAGCGTTGAAAAAGCTAGCACAGATACGCAGTATTTT	CSVEKASTDTQYF
-	TRBJ2-3	13	-	TRBV6-4	TGTGCCAGCAGTGTCTGGCCGGAGGATACGCAGTATTTT	CASSVWPEDTQYF
-	TRBJ2-7	15	-	TRBV9	TGTGCCAGCAGCCCAGAAGGAGGGCTCGTCTACGAGCAGTACTTC	CASSPEGGLVYEQYF
-	TRBJ2-7	16	TRBD2	TRBV4-3	TGCGCCAGCAGCCAAGGGAGGACTAGCGGATCCTACGAGCAGTACTTC	CASSQGRTSGSYEQYF
-	TRBJ2-3	15	TRBD1	TRBV25-1	TGTGCCAGCACCAAGACAGGGTCAGGGACAGATACGCAGTATTTT	CASTKTGSGTDTQYF
-	TRBJ2-2	14	-	TRBV2	TGTGCCAGCGGACAGGGAGGGTACACCGGGGAGCTGTTTTTT	CASGQGGYTGELFF
-	TRBJ2-7	17	TRBD2	TRBV28	TGTGCCAGCAGTTTAAAGTTGCGGGGGGCGCATTGGTACGAGCAGTACTTC	CASSLKLRGAHWYEQYF
-	TRBJ2-7	15	-	TRBV6-2/TRBV6-3	TGTGCCAGCAGCCAGTCTGGCGCTAGCTCCTACGAGCAGTACTTC	CASSQSGASSYEQYF
-	TRBJ2-1	15	TRBD2	TRBV7-3	TGTGCCAGCAGCTTAAGCCTATCGGGAGGGGATGAGCAGTTCTTC	CASSLSLSGGDEQFF
few	TRBJ1-5	14	TRBD1	TRBV5-4	TGTGCCAGCAGCGTACAGGGGGGCAATCAGCCCCAGCATTTT	CASSVQGGNQPQHF
-	TRBJ2-5	12	-	TRBV18	TGTGCCAGCTCACCCTCGCAAGAGACCCAGTACTTC	CASSPSQETQYF
-	TRBJ2-7	14	TRBD2	TRBV9	TGTGCCAGCAGCCCAATAGCGGGACCCTACGAGCAGTACTTC	CASSPIAGPYEQYF
-	TRBJ2-1	13	-	TRBV24-1	TGTGCCACCAGTGATAGGTCTAGCGATGAGCAGTTCTTC	CATSDRSSDEQFF
few	TRBJ1-1	15	TRBD1	TRBV5-1	TGCGCCAGCAATCCCCCCGGACAGGGTTCCACTGAAGCTTTCTTT	CASNPPGQGSTEAFF
-	TRBJ2-5	13	-	TRBV7-9	TGTGCCAGCAGCTTGGGCAGAAAAGAGACCCAGTACTTC	CASSLGRKETQYF
-	TRBJ1-2	15	TRBD1	TRBV10-3	TGTGCCAGGTCCCGGGACAGGGTAGCTATGTCTGGCTACACCTTC	CARSRDRVAMSGYTF
-	TRBJ2-3	13	-	TRBV19	TGTGCCAGTAGCATCCAACACACAGATACGCAGTATTTT	CASSIQHTDTQYF
-	TRBJ2-3	17	-	TRBV21-1	TGTGCCAGCAGCAAAGGGTTACAGGGGCCCAGCACAGATACGCAGTATTTT	CASSKGLQGPSTDTQYF